This T cell receptor (beta chain) was identified in a study of CD8 T cells in ankylosing spondylitis. Comment on this clonotype: What it recognizes is unknown.

General study points: Matched ankylosing spondylitis synovial fluid reportedly showed significant enrichment of disease-linked clones.

Each CDR3 protein gets one entry after TCRdb re-called the 5' RACE reads with MiXCR. The sample comprises about 260,000 distinct CDR3 sequences, around 20% of which are singletons, and around 7.8% rests with the top ten. Trimming pared 4 bases from V and 3 bases from J, leaving 9 bases between. Looked up from germline, CDR1 is SGHTA and CDR2 is FQGNSA. The CDR3 loop spans 13 amino acids. Sequencing was performed on blood, either unsorted or a sorted T cell fraction (not recorded which). This TCR was sampled from a male donor with ankylosing spondylitis or in good health (not recorded which). The V and J genes are TRBV7-2 and TRBJ1-1, with a weak D call TRBD1 (5 bases). CDR3 amino acids: CASSSTVDTEAFF. In DNA form, the CDR3 reads TGTGCCAGCAGCTCGACAGTGGACACTGAAGCTTTCTTT.